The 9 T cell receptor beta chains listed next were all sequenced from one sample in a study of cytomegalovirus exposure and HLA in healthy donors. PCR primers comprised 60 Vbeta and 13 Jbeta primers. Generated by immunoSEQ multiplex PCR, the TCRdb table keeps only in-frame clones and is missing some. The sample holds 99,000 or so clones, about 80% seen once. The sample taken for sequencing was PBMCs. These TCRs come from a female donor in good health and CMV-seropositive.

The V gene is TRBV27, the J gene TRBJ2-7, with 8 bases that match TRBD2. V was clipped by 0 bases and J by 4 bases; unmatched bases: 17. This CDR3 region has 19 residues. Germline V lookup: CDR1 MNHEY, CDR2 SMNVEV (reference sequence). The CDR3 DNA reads TGTGCCAGCAGTTTATCCTTCGCCCTCTCCGGGAGGGCCTGGTACGAGCAGTACTTC. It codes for CASSLSFALSGRAWYEQYF.

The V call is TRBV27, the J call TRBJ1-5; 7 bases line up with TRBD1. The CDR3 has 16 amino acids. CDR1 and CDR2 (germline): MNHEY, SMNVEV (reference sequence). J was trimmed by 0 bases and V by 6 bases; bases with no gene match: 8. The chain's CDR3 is CASRGSGTASNQPQHF. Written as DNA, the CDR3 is TGTGCCAGCAGGGGATCCGGGACAGCTAGCAATCAGCCCCAGCATTTT.

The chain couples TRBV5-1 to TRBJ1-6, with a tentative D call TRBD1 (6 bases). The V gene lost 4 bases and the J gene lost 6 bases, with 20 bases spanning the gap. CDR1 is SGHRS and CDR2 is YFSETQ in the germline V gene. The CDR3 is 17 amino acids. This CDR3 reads CASSPISSRGGNSPLHF. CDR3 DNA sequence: TGCGCCAGCAGCCCCATTTCCTCTCGAGGGGGTAATTCACCCCTCCACTTT.

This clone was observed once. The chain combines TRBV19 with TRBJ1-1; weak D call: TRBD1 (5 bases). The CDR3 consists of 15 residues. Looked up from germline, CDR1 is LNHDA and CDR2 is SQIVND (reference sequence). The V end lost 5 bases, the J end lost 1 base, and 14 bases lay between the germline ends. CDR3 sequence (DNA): TGTGCCAGTAGTGGGAGGGGTTTCGGGAACACTGAAGCTTTCTTT. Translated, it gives CASSGRGFGNTEAFF.

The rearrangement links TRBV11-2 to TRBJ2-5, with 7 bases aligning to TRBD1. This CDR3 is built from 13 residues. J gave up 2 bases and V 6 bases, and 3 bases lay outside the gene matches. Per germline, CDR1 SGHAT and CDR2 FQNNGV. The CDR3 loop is CASSQGQQETQYF. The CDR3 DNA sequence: TGTGCCAGCAGTCAGGGACAGCAAGAGACCCAGTACTTC.

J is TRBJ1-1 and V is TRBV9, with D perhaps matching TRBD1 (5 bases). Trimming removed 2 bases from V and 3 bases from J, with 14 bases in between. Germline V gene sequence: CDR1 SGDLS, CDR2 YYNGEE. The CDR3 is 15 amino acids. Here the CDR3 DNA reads TGTGCCAGCAGCGTTACAGGCGCCGGGTACACTGAAGCTTTCTTT. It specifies CASSVTGAGYTEAFF.

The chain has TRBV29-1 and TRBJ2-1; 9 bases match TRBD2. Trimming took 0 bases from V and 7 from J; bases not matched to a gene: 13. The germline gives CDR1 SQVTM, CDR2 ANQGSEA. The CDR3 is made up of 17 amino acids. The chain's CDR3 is CSVEDPSLAGGRNEQFF. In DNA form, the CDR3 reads TGCAGCGTTGAAGATCCCTCTCTGGCGGGGGGGAGGAATGAGCAGTTCTTC.

CDR3 nucleotide sequence: TGTGCCAGTAGTCAGACAGGAGCTAACTATGGCTACACCTTC. Amino acids: CASSQTGANYGYTF. The chain links TRBV19 to TRBJ1-2, with D possibly being TRBD1 (6 bases). The CDR3 spans 14 residues. CDR1 LNHDA and CDR2 SQIVND come from the germline V gene (reference sequence). Deletions cut 5 bases from V and 0 bases from J, with 10 bases between.

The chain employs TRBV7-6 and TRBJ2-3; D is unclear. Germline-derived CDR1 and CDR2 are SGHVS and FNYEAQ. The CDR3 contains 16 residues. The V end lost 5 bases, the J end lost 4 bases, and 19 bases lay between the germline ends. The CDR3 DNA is TGTGCCAGCAGCCTCCGCGACGGCCGGGTCGCAGATACGCAGTATTTT. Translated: CASSLRDGRVADTQYF.